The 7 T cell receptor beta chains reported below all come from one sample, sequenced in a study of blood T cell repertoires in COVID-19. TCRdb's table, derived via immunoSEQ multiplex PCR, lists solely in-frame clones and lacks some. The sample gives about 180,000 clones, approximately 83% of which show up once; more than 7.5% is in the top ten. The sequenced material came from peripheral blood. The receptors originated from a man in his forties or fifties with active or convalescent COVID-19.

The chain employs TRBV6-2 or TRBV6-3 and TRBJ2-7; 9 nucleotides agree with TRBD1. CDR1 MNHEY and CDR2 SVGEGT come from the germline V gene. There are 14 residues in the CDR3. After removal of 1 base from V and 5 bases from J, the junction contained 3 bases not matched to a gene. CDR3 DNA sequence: TGTGCCAGCAGTTACTTGACAGGGGGGCACGAGCAGTACTTC. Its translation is CASSYLTGGHEQYF.

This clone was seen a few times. CDR3 DNA sequence: TGTGCCAGCAGGCTAGATATTGAAGCCGGGGAGCTGTTTTTT. This gives the protein CASRLDIEAGELFF. The chain couples TRBV7-9 to TRBJ2-2, with D unresolved. The CDR3 consists of 14 residues. V dropped 6 bases and J dropped 6 bases, with 14 bases sitting between them. Germline CDR1 reads SEHNR; CDR2 reads FQNEAQ (reference sequence).

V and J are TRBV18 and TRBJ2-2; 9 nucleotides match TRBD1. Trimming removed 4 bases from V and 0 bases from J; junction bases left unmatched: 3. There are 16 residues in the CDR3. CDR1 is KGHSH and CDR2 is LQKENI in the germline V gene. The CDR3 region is CASSQRTGANTGELFF. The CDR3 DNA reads TGTGCCAGCTCACAAAGGACAGGGGCGAACACCGGGGAGCTGTTTTTT.

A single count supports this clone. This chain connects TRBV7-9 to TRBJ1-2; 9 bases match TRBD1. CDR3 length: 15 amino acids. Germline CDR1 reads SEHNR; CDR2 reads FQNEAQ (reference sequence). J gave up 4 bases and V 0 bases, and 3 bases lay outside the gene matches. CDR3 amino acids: CASSLAQGAVYGYTF. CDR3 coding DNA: TGTGCCAGCAGCTTAGCACAGGGGGCAGTCTATGGCTACACCTTC. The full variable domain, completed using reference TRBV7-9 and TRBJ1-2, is DTGVSQNPRHKITKRGQNVTFRCDPISEHNRLYWYRQTLGQGPEFLTYFQNEAQLEKSRLLSDRFSAERPKGSFSTLEIQRTEQGDSAMYLCASSLAQGAVYGYTFGSGTRLTVV.

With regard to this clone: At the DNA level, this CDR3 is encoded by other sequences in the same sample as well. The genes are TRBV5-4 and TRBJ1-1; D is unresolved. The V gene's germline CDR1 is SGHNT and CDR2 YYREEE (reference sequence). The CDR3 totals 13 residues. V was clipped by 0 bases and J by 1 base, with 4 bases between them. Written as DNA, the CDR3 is TGTGCCAGCAGCTTGGACTCGAACACTGAAGCTTTCTTT. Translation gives CASSLDSNTEAFF.

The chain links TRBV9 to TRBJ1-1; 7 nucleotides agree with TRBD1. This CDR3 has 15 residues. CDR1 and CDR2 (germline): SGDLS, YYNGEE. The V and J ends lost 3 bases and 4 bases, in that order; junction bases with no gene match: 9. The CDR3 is CASSETGEVGTEAFF. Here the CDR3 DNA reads TGTGCCAGCAGCGAAACAGGGGAGGTCGGCACTGAAGCTTTCTTT.

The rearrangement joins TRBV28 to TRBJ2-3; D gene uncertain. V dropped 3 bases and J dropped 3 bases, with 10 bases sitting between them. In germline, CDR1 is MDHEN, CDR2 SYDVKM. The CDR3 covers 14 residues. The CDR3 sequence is CASSFRLGTDTQYF. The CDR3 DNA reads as TGTGCCAGCAGTTTTAGGCTAGGTACAGATACGCAGTATTTT.